These 10 T cell receptor beta chains were all obtained from the same sample, sequenced in a study of shared clonotypes between healthy human individuals. Sequencing used immunoSEQ multiplex PCR; TCRdb keeps in-frame clones, though not all of them. The table shows hundreds of thousands of clones, with around 90% occurring only once. As defined, naive CD8 cells were CD45RO-negative and positively selected for CCR7, with terminally differentiated effector memory CD45RA+ cells excluded. What was sequenced was naive CD8+ T cells sorted from blood. The origin of the receptors is a man aged 25 to 40 in good health.

In this sample, this clone turned up once. The rearrangement links TRBV27 to TRBJ2-1; the match to TRBD2 covers 8 bases. J lost 2 bases, V lost 5 bases, and 8 bases had no gene match. The germline gives CDR1 MNHEY, CDR2 SMNVEV (reference sequence). The CDR3 length is 16 residues. CDR3: CASSLSERETYNEQFF. In DNA, the CDR3 is TGTGCCAGCAGTCTGTCGGAGCGGGAGACCTACAATGAGCAGTTCTTC.

This rearrangement joins TRBV11-2 to TRBJ2-7, with TRBD2 identical over 8 bases. J lost 2 bases, V lost 5 bases, and 8 bases had no gene match. Germline lookup yields CDR1 SGHAT and CDR2 FQNNGV. The CDR3 loop spans 15 amino acids. This CDR3 reads CASSQTSGAPYEQYF. The CDR3 region has the DNA TGTGCCAGCAGCCAAACTAGCGGAGCCCCCTACGAGCAGTACTTC.

The V call is TRBV11-3, the J call TRBJ2-1; 10 bases align to TRBD2. Germline-derived CDR1 and CDR2 are SGHNT and YENEEA. The ends lost 2 bases at V and 2 bases at J; junction bases unmatched: 3. CDR3 length: 16 residues. CDR3 sequence (DNA): TGTGCCAGCAGCTTAATAGCGGGAGGAACCTACAATGAGCAGTTCTTC. Its translation is CASSLIAGGTYNEQFF.

This clone was seen once. The chain carries TRBV29-1 and TRBJ2-7, with TRBD1 matching 9 bases. The CDR3 is made up of 17 amino acids. V shed 5 bases and J 5 bases; nucleotides not matched to a gene: 19. Germline V lookup: CDR1 SQVTM, CDR2 ANQGSEA. The CDR3 protein is CSVQNLTWDREGNEQYF. The CDR3 DNA is TGCAGCGTTCAGAACCTTACTTGGGACAGGGAAGGGAACGAGCAGTACTTC.

This chain joins TRBV7-3 and TRBJ1-5; D is uncertain. CDR3 length equals 16 residues. Looked up from germline, CDR1 is SGHTA and CDR2 is FQGTGA. Trimming removed 5 bases from V and 0 bases from J, with 14 bases in between. The CDR3 is CASSPRRRDSNQPQHF. Here the CDR3 DNA reads TGTGCCAGCAGCCCCCGGAGGAGAGATAGCAATCAGCCCCAGCATTTT.

This clone was observed once. This chain uses TRBV5-1 with TRBJ1-3; D is possibly TRBD1 (6 bases). V was clipped by 7 bases and J by 1 base, with 15 bases between them. CDR3 length equals 15 residues. Germline CDR1 and CDR2: SGHRS and YFSETQ. CDR3 DNA: TGCGCCAGCCGAGCGGACAGCCTGTCTGGAAACACCATATATTTT. Protein sequence: CASRADSLSGNTIYF.

The rearrangement links TRBV13 to TRBJ2-1; 9 bases agree with TRBD2. This CDR3 is built from 15 residues. Trimming cost V 4 bases and J 12 bases; bases outside gene matches: 13. CDR1 PRHDT and CDR2 FYEKMQ come from the germline V gene (reference sequence). The CDR3 reads CASSSRVAGVLPQFF. The CDR3 bases are TGTGCCAGCAGCTCCCGGGTAGCGGGAGTTTTACCGCAGTTCTTC.

V is TRBV28 and J is TRBJ2-1; no clear D. Germline CDR1 is MDHEN and CDR2 is SYDVKM. V was trimmed by 3 bases and J by 8 bases, leaving 8 bases between them. The CDR3 consists of 12 residues. CDR3 loop: CASSLELHEQFF. DNA of the CDR3: TGTGCCAGCAGTTTGGAGCTACATGAGCAGTTCTTC.

The gene calls are TRBV9 and TRBJ1-4; 7 nucleotides match TRBD1. Per the germline V gene, CDR1 is SGDLS and CDR2 is YYNGEE. V lost 3 bases, J lost 7 bases, and 3 bases stayed unmatched. The CDR3 has 13 residues. Here the CDR3 DNA reads TGTGCCAGCAGCGCCGGGACAGTTGAAAAACTGTTTTTT. It codes for CASSAGTVEKLFF.

This clone is a singleton in its sample. V is TRBV4-1 and J is TRBJ2-7; D perhaps matches TRBD1 (6 bases). V was cut by 1 base and J by 5 bases, with 9 bases left in between. Looked up from germline, CDR1 is MGHRA and CDR2 is YSYEKL. The CDR3 covers 13 residues. CDR3 bases: TGCGCCAGCAGCCAAGTCGAGGGGGACGAGCAGTACTTC. Protein: CASSQVEGDEQYF.